A single sample gave rise to the 22 T cell receptor beta chains below, sequenced in a study of cytomegalovirus exposure and HLA in healthy donors. A multiplex PCR was run with 60 Vbeta primers and 13 Jbeta primers. Clones were read by immunoSEQ multiplex PCR, and TCRdb kept only the in-frame ones, dropping some. The sample yields about 110,000 clones, approximately 80% seen once. Specimen: PBMCs. These receptor sequences come from a woman aged 18-29 years in good health and CMV-seronegative.

The chain recombines TRBV29-1 with TRBJ1-1, with 7 bases identical to TRBD1. Germline V lookup: CDR1 SQVTM, CDR2 ANQGSEA. The ends lost 2 bases at V and 1 base at J; junction bases unmatched: 4. The CDR3 is 14 amino acids. The CDR3 loop reads CSVERDSSNTEAFF. The CDR3 DNA reads as TGCAGCGTTGAAAGGGACAGCTCGAACACTGAAGCTTTCTTT.

The V call is TRBV19, the J call TRBJ1-1, with unresolved D. Germline-derived CDR1 and CDR2 are LNHDA and SQIVND (reference sequence). The CDR3 contains 13 residues. Deletions cut 3 bases from V and 2 bases from J, with 7 bases between. The CDR3 DNA sequence: TGTGCCAGTAGTATCGAGAGAAACACTGAAGCTTTCTTT. Amino acid sequence: CASSIERNTEAFF.

This clone was detected once. The chain couples TRBV6-1 to TRBJ2-1; a weak D match, TRBD1 (11 bases). The CDR3 length is 21 residues. V was clipped by 2 bases and J by 4 bases, with 30 bases between them. Looked up from germline, CDR1 is MNHNS and CDR2 is SASEGT. The CDR3 DNA sequence: TGTGCCAGCAGTGAACGGGGGGACAGGGGGGTTCGACTAGCGGGTTACAATGAGCAGTTCTTC. Translation: CASSERGDRGVRLAGYNEQFF.

This chain links TRBV15 with TRBJ1-6; the match to TRBD1 covers 7 bases. Unmatched junction bases numbered 3, after V lost 4 bases and J lost 9 bases. Germline values: CDR1 LNHNV, CDR2 YYDKDF (reference sequence). This CDR3 is 13 amino acids long. The CDR3 DNA sequence: TGTGCCACCAGCAACCAGGGGGTTTCACCCCTCCACTTT. It yields the protein CATSNQGVSPLHF.

The chain combines TRBV10-3 with TRBJ1-2; D remains ambiguous. CDR1 and CDR2 from the germline V gene are ENHRY and SYGVKD. The V and J ends lost 0 bases and 3 bases respectively, with 11 bases between them. CDR3 length equals 15 residues. CDR3 amino acids: CAISESLASDYGYTF. The CDR3 DNA reads as TGTGCCATCAGTGAGTCGTTAGCTTCGGACTATGGCTACACCTTC.

This chain joins TRBV5-8 and TRBJ2-4; 14 nucleotides align to TRBD2. The germline V gene encodes CDR1 SGHTS and CDR2 YDEGEE. The CDR3 is 15 amino acids. The ends lost 4 bases at V and 11 bases at J; junction bases unmatched: 8. DNA of the CDR3: TGTGCCAGCAGCCCGCAGGGACTAGCGGGAGCGCTTCAGTACTTC. Encoded protein: CASSPQGLAGALQYF. The variable domain in full, with the rest retrieved from reference TRBV5-8 and TRBJ2-4, is EAGVTQSPTHLIKTRGQQATLRCSPISGHTSVYWYQQALGLGLQFLLWYDEGEERNRGNFPPRFSGRQFPNYSSELNVNALELEDSALYLCASSPQGLAGALQYFGAGTRLSVL.

The genes are TRBV11-2 and TRBJ2-7; 8 bases map to TRBD1. This CDR3 is built from 14 residues. In germline, CDR1 is SGHAT, CDR2 FQNNGV. The J segment lost 3 bases and the V segment lost 1 base, leaving 2 bases of the junction unmatched. Written as DNA, the CDR3 is TGTGCCAGCAGCTTAGGAACAGGGGGCTACGAGCAGTACGTC. As protein: CASSLGTGGYEQYV.

V gene TRBV2 combines with J gene TRBJ1-2; 8 bases line up with TRBD1. Germline CDR1 is SNHLY and CDR2 is FYNNEI. The length of the CDR3 is 13 residues. V shed 8 bases and J 2 bases; nucleotides not matched to a gene: 4. The CDR3 DNA follows: TGTGCCAGCCGGACAGGGTTCAACTATGGCTACACCTTC. Translated: CASRTGFNYGYTF.

CDR3 in amino acids: CASSPSGTGPNYGYTF. For the CDR3, the DNA is TGTGCCAGCTCACCCTCCGGCACAGGGCCCAACTATGGCTACACCTTC. The rearrangement links TRBV18 to TRBJ1-2, with a possible D match to TRBD1 (6 bases). This CDR3 is built from 16 residues. Germline-derived CDR1 and CDR2 are KGHSH and LQKENI. V lost 3 bases to trimming and J lost 2 bases, with 16 bases between them.

This chain joins TRBV4-1 and TRBJ1-3; no firm D call. V lost 2 bases to trimming and J lost 0 bases, with 14 bases between them. This CDR3 spans 17 amino acids. Looked up from germline, CDR1 is MGHRA and CDR2 is YSYEKL. CDR3 amino acids: CASSQMPPPTSGNTIYF. The CDR3 DNA reads as TGCGCCAGCAGCCAAATGCCGCCTCCTACCTCTGGAAACACCATATATTTT.

This clone was recorded once. V and J are TRBV19 and TRBJ1-5; TRBD1 matches 9 bases. The V gene's germline CDR1 is LNHDA and CDR2 SQIVND (reference sequence). The CDR3 runs 15 residues. V lost 1 base and J lost 4; bases outside the gene matches: 2. In nucleotides, the CDR3 is TGTGCCAGTAGTATAGGAGACAGGGGGAATCAGCCCCAGCATTTT. It is translated as CASSIGDRGNQPQHF.

This chain joins TRBV9 and TRBJ2-1, with D perhaps TRBD2 (5 bases). The CDR3 has 15 amino acids. Germline V gene sequence: CDR1 SGDLS, CDR2 YYNGEE. Trimming shortened V by 3 bases and J by 0 bases, and 10 bases separated the two germline ends. The CDR3 protein is CASSAGISSYNEQFF. In DNA form, the CDR3 reads TGTGCCAGCAGCGCCGGGATCAGCTCCTACAATGAGCAGTTCTTC. The whole variable domain, remainder taken from reference TRBV9 and TRBJ2-1, is DSGVTQTPKHLITATGQRVTLRCSPRSGDLSVYWYQQSLDQGLQFLIQYYNGEERAKGNILERFSAQQFPDLHSELNLSSLELGDSALYFCASSAGISSYNEQFFGPGTRLTVL.

The rearrangement uses TRBV27 and TRBJ2-1, with 9 nucleotides matching TRBD1. Germline loops: CDR1 MNHEY, CDR2 SMNVEV (reference sequence). The CDR3 contains 15 residues. V was clipped by 11 bases and J by 0 bases; unmatched bases: 8. The CDR3 region has the DNA TGTGCCGTTAAACAGGGGGCGCTCTCCTACAATGAGCAGTTCTTC. As protein: CAVKQGALSYNEQFF.

The genes are TRBV27 and TRBJ1-1, with TRBD1 matching over 7 bases. CDR3 length: 15 amino acids. CDR1 is MNHEY and CDR2 is SMNVEV in the germline V gene (reference sequence). The V gene end was trimmed by 4 bases and the J gene end by 8 bases; junction bases not matched to a gene: 13. As DNA, the CDR3 is TGTGCCAGCAGTTACAGCCAGGGGGTCGGGGGCGAAGCTTTCTTT. Its translation: CASSYSQGVGGEAFF.

This chain links TRBV7-2 with TRBJ1-6; D is uncertain. This CDR3 is 16 amino acids long. The germline V and J ends were trimmed by 4 bases and 6 bases, with 16 bases remaining between them. Germline V lookup: CDR1 SGHTA, CDR2 FQGNSA. The CDR3: CASSYRTRGPNSPLHF. The CDR3 region has the DNA TGTGCCAGCAGCTATAGGACTCGTGGCCCTAATTCACCCCTCCACTTT.

V usage is TRBV19 and J usage is TRBJ2-7; 14 positions agree with TRBD2. Germline V lookup: CDR1 LNHDA, CDR2 SQIVND (reference sequence). The CDR3 runs 13 residues. V lost 10 bases and J lost 4; bases outside the gene matches: 3. CDR3 amino acids: CATRTSGRYEQYF. The CDR3 bases are TGTGCCACTCGGACTAGCGGGAGGTACGAGCAGTACTTC.

The chain links TRBV7-2 to TRBJ1-5; unclear D gene. This CDR3 is built from 16 residues. CDR1 and CDR2 (germline): SGHTA, FQGNSA. V was shortened by 2 bases and J by 1 base, with 12 bases between the two germline ends. The CDR3 DNA is TGTGCCAGCAGCTTACGCCCAGGTCACAGCAATCAGCCCCAGCATTTT. Its translation is CASSLRPGHSNQPQHF.

The J gene is TRBJ2-7, the V gene TRBV7-2; no clear D. V shed 5 bases and J shed 2 bases, with 4 bases lying between them. The CDR3 covers 11 residues. Germline CDR1 SGHTA, CDR2 FQGNSA. The CDR3 DNA reads TGTGCCAGCAGCACTGCCTACGAGCAGTACTTC. Residues: CASSTAYEQYF.

This clone was recorded once. The chain employs TRBV19 and TRBJ1-3, with D uncertain. V was clipped by 6 bases and J by 4 bases, with 10 bases between them. Germline V gene data show CDR1 as LNHDA and CDR2 as SQIVND (reference sequence). The CDR3 is made up of 13 amino acids. CDR3 loop: CASRQSSGNTIYF. The CDR3 DNA reads as TGTGCCAGTAGACAGAGTTCGGGAAACACCATATATTTT.

The chain combines TRBV27 with TRBJ2-7; the match to TRBD1 covers 9 bases. The ends lost 5 bases at V and 2 bases at J; junction bases unmatched: 4. The CDR3 is 14 amino acids. The germline V gene encodes CDR1 MNHEY and CDR2 SMNVEV (reference sequence). CDR3 residues: CASSPRQGAYEQYF. DNA for the CDR3: TGTGCCAGCAGTCCCCGACAGGGGGCCTACGAGCAGTACTTC.

The chain joins TRBV9 to TRBJ2-2, with 8 bases that match TRBD1. V dropped 4 bases and J dropped 6; count of bases not matched to a gene: 11. From germline, CDR1 is SGDLS and CDR2 YYNGEE. The CDR3 sequence is 16 residues long. The CDR3 region is CASSRSRNRGSGELFF. The CDR3 DNA follows: TGTGCCAGCAGCCGATCTCGGAACAGGGGGTCCGGGGAGCTGTTTTTT.

The V call is TRBV6-5, the J call TRBJ2-7; D is possibly TRBD1 (6 bases). This CDR3 comprises 14 residues. Germline CDR1 MNHEY, CDR2 SVGAGI. V lost 6 bases and J lost 3, with 15 bases in between. Here the CDR3 reads CASRPNRVLYEQYF. The CDR3 nucleotides read TGTGCCAGCAGGCCAAACAGGGTCCTCTACGAGCAGTACTTC.